This TCR beta chain appears in the sequencing data of a study of T cell responses to AZD1222 COVID-19 vaccine. This clone has just a few counts. Some clones are missing from TCRdb's copy, which holds only in-frame ones; the method was immunoSEQ multiplex PCR. This sample has about 130,000 clones; 75% to 90% occur once, and the top ten carry under 7%. CDR1 and CDR2 (germline): LNHDA, SQIVND (reference sequence). Unmatched junction bases numbered 4, after V lost 4 bases and J lost 0 bases. The CDR3 contains 16 residues. This specimen consisted of peripheral blood, obtained on day 0 of AZD1222 vaccination. The chain carries TRBV19 and TRBJ2-1, with 9 bases fitting TRBD2. This clonotype originated in an adult in good health. The CDR3 sequence is CASSKASGTSYNEQFF. CDR3 nucleotides: TGTGCCAGTAGTAAGGCTAGCGGGACCTCCTACAATGAGCAGTTCTTC.